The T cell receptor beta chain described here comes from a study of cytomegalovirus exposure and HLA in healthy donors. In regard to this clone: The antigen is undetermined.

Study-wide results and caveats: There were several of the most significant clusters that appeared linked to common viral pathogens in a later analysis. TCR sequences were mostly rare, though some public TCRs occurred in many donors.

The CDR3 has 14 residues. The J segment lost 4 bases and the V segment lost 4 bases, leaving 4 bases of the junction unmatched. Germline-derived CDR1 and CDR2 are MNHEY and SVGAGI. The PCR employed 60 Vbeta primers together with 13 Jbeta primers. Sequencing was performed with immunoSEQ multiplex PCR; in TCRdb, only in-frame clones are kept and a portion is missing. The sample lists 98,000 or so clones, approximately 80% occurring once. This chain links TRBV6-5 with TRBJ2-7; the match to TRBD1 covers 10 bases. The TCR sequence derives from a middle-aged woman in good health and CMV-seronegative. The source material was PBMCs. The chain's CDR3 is CASSWGTGEYEQYF. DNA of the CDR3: TGTGCCAGCAGTTGGGGGACAGGGGAGTACGAGCAGTACTTC.